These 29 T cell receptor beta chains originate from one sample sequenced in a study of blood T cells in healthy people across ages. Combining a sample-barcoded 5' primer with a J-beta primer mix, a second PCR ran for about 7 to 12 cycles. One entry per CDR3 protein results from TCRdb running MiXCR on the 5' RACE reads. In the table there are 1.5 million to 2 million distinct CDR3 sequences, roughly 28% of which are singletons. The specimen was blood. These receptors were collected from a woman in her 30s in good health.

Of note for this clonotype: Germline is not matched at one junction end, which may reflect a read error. CDR3 in amino acids: CASSPRPGGQGTQYF. CDR3 DNA sequence: TGCGCCAGCAGCCCCCGCCCGGGGGGGCAAGGGACCCAGTACTTC. The V gene is TRBV5-1, the J gene TRBJ2-5, with 8 nucleotides matching TRBD2. Germline V CDR1 and CDR2: SGHRS, YFSETQ. This CDR3 comprises 15 residues.

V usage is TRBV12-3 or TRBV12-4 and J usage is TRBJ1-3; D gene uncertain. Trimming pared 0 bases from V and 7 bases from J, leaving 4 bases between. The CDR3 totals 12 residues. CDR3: CASSLADNTIYF. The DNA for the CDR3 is TGTGCCAGCAGTTTAGCTGATAACACCATATATTTT.

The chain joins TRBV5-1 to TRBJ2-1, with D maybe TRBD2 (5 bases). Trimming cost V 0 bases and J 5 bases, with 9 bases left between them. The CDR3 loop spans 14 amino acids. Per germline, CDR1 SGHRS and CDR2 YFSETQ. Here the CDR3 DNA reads TGCGCCAGCAGCTTGGATTCGCGGGACAATGAGCAGTTCTTC. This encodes CASSLDSRDNEQFF.

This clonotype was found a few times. The DNA for the CDR3 is TGCGCCAGCAGCCATGTGGGCCGGGACAGAGGGGAAAAACTGTTTTTT. Translating gives CASSHVGRDRGEKLFF. The chain links TRBV4-1 to TRBJ1-4, with 7 positions matching TRBD1. V shed 3 bases and J 8 bases; nucleotides not matched to a gene: 12. This CDR3 is 16 amino acids long. Germline lookup yields CDR1 MGHRA and CDR2 YSYEKL.

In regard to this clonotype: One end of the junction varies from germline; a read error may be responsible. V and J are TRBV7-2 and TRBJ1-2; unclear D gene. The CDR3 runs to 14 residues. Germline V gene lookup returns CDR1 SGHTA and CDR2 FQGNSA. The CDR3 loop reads CASSLDGPSNGHTF. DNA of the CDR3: TGTGCCAGCAGCTTAGACGGACCGTCTAATGGCCACACCTTC.

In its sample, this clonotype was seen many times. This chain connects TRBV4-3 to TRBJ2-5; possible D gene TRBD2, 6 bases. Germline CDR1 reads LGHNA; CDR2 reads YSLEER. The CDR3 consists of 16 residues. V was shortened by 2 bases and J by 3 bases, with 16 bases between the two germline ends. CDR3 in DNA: TGCGCCAGCAGCCAACCTAAAGGACCGGGAGAAGAGACCCAGTACTTC. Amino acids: CASSQPKGPGEETQYF.

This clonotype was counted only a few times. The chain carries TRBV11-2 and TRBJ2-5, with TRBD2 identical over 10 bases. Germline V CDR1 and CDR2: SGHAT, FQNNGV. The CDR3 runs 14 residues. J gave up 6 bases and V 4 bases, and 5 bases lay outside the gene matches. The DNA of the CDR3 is TGTGCCAGCAGCTGCAGCGGGGGGGCCCAGACCCAGTACTTC. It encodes CASSCSGGAQTQYF.

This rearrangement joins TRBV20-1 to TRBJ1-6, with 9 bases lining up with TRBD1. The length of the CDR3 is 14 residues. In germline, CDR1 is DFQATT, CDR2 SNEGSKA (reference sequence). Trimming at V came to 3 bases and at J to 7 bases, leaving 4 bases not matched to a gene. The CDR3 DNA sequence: TGCAGTGCTAGCGGACAGGGGAGAAATTCACCCCTCCACTTT. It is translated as CSASGQGRNSPLHF.

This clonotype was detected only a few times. This CDR3 is CASREIAGGYNEQFF. The CDR3 nucleotides read TGCGCCAGCAGAGAGATAGCGGGAGGGTACAATGAGCAGTTCTTC. The J gene is TRBJ2-1, the V gene TRBV10-2; TRBD2 matches at 11 bases. This CDR3 spans 15 amino acids. The V gene's germline CDR1 is WSHSY and CDR2 SAAADI. After removal of 6 bases from V and 4 bases from J, the junction contained 5 bases not matched to a gene.

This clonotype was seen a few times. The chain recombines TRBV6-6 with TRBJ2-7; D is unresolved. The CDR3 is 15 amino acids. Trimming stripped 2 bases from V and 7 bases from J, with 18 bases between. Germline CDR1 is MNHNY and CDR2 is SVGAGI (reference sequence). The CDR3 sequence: CASSYGFQARQEQYF. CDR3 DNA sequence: TGTGCCAGCAGTTACGGTTTCCAGGCCCGGCAGGAGCAGTACTTC.

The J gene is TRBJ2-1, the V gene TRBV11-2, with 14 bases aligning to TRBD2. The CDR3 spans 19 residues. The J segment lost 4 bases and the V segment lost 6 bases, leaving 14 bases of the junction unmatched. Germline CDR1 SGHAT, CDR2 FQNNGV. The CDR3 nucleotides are TGTGCCAGCAGGAAGGGACTAGCGGGGGTCTCCTCTTTTTACAATGAGCAGTTCTTC. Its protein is CASRKGLAGVSSFYNEQFF.

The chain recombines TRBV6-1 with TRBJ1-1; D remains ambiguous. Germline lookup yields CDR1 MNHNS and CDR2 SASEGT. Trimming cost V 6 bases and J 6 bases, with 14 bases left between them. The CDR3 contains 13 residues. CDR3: CASRDGLESEAFF. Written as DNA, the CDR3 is TGTGCCAGCAGGGATGGTCTTGAATCTGAAGCTTTCTTT.

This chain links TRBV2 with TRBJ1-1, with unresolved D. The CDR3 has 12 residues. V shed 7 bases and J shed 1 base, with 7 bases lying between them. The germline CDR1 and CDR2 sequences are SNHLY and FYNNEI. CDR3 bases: TGTGCCAGCAACACAGAGAACACTGAAGCTTTCTTT. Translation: CASNTENTEAFF.

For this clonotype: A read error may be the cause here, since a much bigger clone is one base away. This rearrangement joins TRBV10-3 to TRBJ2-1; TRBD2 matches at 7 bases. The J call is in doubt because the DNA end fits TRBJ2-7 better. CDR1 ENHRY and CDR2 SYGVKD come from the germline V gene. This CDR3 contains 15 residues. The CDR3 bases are TGTGCCATCAGTGACCCGAGCGGGAACTACAATGAGCAGTACTTC. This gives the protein CAISDPSGNYNEQYF.

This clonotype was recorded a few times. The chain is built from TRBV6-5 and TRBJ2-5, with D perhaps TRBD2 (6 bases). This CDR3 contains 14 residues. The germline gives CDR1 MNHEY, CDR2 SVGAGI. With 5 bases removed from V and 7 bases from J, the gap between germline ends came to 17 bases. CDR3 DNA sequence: TGTGCCAGCAGTCCAAGACCTCGGAGGGGGACCCAGTACTTC. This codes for CASSPRPRRGTQYF.

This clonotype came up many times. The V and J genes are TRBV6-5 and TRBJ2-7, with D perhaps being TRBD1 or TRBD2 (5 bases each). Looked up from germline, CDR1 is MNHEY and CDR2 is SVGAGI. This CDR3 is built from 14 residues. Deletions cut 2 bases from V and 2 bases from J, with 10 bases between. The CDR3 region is CASSYGAGTYEQYF. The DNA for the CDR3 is TGTGCCAGCAGTTACGGGGCGGGTACCTACGAGCAGTACTTC.

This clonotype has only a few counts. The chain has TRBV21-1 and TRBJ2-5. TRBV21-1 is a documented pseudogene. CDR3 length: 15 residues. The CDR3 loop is CASSNESGDQETQYF. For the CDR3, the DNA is TGTGCCAGCAGCAACGAATCGGGGGACCAAGAGACCCAGTACTTC.

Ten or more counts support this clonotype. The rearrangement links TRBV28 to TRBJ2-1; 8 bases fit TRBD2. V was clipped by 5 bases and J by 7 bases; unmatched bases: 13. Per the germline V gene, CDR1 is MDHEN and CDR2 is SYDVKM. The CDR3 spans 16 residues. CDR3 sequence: CASSQLRRGAHNEQFF. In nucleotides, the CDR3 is TGTGCCAGCAGTCAGCTCAGGCGGGGGGCTCATAATGAGCAGTTCTTC.

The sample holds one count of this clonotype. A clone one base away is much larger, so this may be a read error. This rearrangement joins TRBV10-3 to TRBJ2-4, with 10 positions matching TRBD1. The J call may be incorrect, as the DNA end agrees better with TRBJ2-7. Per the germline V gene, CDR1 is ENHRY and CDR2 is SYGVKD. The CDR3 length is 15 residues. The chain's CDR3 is CAIRAGQGRSSEQYF. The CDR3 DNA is TGTGCCATCAGGGCGGGACAGGGGAGGTCTTCCGAGCAGTACTTC.

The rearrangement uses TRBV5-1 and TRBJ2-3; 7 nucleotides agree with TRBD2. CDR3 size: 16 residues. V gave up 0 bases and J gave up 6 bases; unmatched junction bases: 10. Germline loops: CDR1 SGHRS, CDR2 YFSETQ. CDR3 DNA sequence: TGCGCCAGCAGCTTGGAGCCCGCTAGCGGCCCCGATACGCAGTATTTT. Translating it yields CASSLEPASGPDTQYF.

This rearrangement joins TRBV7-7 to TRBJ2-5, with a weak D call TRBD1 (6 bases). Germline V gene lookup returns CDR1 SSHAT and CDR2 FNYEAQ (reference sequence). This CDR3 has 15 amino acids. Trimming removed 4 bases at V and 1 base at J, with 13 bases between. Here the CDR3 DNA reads TGTGCCAGCAGCTCACAGGGTACGGTCCAAGAGACCCAGTACTTC. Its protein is CASSSQGTVQETQYF.

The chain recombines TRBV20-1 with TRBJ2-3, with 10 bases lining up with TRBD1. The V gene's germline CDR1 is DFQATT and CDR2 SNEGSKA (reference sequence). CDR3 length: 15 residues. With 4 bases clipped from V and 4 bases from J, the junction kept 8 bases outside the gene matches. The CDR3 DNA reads TGCAGTGCTACACGACAGGGGGCGATCTCAGATACGCAGTATTTT. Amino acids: CSATRQGAISDTQYF.

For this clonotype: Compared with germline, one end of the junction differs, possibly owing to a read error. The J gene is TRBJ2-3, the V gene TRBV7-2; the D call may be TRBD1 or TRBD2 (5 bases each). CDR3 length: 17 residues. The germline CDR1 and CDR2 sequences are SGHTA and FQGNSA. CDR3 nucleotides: TGTGCCAGCAGCTTAGGGTTCTACGGGACGAACACAGATACCCAGTATTTT. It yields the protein CASSLGFYGTNTDTQYF.

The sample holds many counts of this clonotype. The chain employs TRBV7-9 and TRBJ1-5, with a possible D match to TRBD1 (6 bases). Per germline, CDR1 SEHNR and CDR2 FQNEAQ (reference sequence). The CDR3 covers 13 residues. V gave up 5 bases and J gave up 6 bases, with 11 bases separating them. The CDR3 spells CASSPEGGQPQHF. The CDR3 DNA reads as TGTGCCAGCAGCCCCGAAGGGGGTCAGCCCCAGCATTTT.

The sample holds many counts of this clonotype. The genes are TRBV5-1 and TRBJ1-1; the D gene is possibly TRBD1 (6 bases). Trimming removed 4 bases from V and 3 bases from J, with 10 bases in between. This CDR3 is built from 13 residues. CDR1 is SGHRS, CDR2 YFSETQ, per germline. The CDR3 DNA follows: TGCGCCAGCAGCCAACAGGGTTACACTGAAGCTTTCTTT. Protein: CASSQQGYTEAFF.

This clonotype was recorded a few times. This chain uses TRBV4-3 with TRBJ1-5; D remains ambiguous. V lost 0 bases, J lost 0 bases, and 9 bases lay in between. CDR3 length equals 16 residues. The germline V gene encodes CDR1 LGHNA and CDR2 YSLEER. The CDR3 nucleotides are TGCGCCAGCAGCCAAGATCTCCAGGCTAGCAATCAGCCCCAGCATTTT. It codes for CASSQDLQASNQPQHF.

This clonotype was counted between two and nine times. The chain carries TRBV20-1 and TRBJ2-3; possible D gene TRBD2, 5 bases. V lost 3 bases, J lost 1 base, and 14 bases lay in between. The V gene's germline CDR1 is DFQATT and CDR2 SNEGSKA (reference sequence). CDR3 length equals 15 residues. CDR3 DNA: TGCAGTGCTAGTGGCGGGTATGAACGCACAGATACGCAGTATTTT. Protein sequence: CSASGGYERTDTQYF.

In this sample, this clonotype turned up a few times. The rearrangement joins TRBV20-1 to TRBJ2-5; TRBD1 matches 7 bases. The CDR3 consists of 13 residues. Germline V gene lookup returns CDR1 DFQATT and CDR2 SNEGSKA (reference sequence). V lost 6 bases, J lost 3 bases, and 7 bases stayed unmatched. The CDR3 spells CSAIKGTEETQYF. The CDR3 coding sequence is TGCAGTGCCATAAAAGGGACAGAAGAGACCCAGTACTTC.

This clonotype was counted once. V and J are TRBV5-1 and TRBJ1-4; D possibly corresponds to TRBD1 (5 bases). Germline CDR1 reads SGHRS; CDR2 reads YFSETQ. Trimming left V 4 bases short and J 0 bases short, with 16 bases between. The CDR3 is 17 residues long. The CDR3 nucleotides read TGCGCCAGCAGCGAGGGACCGCCCCTTGCAACTAATGAAAAACTGTTTTTT. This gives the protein CASSEGPPLATNEKLFF.